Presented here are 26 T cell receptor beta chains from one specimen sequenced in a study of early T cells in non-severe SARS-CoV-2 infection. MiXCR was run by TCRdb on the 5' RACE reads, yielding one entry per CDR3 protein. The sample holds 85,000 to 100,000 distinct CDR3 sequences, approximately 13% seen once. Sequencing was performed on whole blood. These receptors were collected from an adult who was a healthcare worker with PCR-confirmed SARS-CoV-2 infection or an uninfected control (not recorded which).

DNA for the CDR3: TGTGCCAGCAGCCTTAGACACGAACTGAGACCTAACTATGGCTACACCTTC. It codes for CASSLRHELRPNYGYTF. This sequence joins TRBV7-2 and TRBJ1-2; D gene uncertain. Trimming pared 5 bases from V and 0 bases from J, leaving 19 bases between. The CDR3 totals 17 residues. The germline CDR1 and CDR2 sequences are SGHTA and FQGNSA. Supplemented by reference TRBV7-2 and TRBJ1-2, the full variable domain reads GAGVSQSPSNKVTEKGKDVELRCDPISGHTALYWYRQSLGQGLEFLIYFQGNSAPDKSGLPSDRFSAERTGGSVSTLTIQRTQQEDSAVYLCASSLRHELRPNYGYTFGSGTRLTVV.

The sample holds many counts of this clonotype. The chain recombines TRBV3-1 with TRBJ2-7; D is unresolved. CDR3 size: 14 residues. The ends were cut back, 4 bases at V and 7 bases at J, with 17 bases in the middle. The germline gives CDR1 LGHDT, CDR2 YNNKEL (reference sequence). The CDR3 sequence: CASSPAVLGREQYF. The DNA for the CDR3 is TGTGCCAGCAGCCCTGCCGTGCTGGGTCGAGAGCAGTACTTC.

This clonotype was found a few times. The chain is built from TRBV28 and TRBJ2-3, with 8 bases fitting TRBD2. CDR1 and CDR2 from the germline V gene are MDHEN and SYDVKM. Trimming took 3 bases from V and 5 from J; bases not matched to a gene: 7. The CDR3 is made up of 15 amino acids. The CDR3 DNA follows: TGTGCCAGCAGTTTCGGTGCAAGCGGGAGAGATACGCAGTATTTT. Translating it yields CASSFGASGRDTQYF. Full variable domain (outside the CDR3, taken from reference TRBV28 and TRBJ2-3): DVKVTQSSRYLVKRTGEKVFLECVQDMDHENMFWYRQDPGLGLRLIYFSYDVKMKEKGDIPEGYSVSREKKERFSLILESASTNQTSMYLCASSFGASGRDTQYFGPGTRLTVL.

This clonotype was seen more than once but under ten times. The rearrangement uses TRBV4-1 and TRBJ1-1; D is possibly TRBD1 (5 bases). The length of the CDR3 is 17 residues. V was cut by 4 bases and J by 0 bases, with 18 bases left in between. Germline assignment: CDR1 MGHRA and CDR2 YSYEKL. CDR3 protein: CASSRGRGAGMNTEAFF. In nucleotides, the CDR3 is TGCGCCAGCAGCCGAGGTAGAGGGGCAGGTATGAACACTGAAGCTTTCTTT.

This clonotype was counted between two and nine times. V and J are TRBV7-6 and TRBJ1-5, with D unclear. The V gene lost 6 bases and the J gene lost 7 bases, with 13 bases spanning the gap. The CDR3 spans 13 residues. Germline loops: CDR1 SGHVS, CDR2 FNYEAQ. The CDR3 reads CASSFWSDQPQHF. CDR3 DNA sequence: TGTGCCAGCAGTTTCTGGTCGGACCAGCCCCAGCATTTT.

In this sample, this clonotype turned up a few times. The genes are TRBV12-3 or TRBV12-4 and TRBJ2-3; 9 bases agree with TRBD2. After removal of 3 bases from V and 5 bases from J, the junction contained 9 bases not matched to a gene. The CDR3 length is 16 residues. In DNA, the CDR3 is TGTGCCAGCAGTTTGGGGATGCGGGGGGGACAAGATACGCAGTATTTT. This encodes CASSLGMRGGQDTQYF.

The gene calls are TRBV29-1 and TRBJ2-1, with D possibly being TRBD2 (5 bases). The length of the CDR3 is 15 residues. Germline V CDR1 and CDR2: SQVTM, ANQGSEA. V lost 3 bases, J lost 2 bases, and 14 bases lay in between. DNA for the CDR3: TGCAGCGTTGATGGCGGCGGGCCCCCCTACAATGAGCAGTTCTTC. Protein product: CSVDGGGPPYNEQFF.

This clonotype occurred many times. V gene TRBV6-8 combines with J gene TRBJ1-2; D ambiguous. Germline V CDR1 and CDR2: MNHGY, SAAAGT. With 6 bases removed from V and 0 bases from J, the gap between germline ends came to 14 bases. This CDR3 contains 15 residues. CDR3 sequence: CASRTVPSPNYGYTF. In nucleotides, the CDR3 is TGTGCCAGCAGGACCGTCCCCAGCCCTAACTATGGCTACACCTTC.

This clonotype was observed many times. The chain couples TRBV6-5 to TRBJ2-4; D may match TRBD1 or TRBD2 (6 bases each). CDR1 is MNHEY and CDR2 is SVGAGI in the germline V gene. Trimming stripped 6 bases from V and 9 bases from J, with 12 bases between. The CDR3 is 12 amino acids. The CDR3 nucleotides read TGTGCCAGCAGCCGGGGGCGCGGCATTCAGTACTTC. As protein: CASSRGRGIQYF.

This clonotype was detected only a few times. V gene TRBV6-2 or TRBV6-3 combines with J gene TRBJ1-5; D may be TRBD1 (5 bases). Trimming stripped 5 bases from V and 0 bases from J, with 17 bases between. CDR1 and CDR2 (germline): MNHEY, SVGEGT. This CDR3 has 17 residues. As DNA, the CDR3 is TGTGCCAGCAGTCGCCTTAACTGGGGGGATAGCAATCAGCCCCAGCATTTT. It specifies CASSRLNWGDSNQPQHF.

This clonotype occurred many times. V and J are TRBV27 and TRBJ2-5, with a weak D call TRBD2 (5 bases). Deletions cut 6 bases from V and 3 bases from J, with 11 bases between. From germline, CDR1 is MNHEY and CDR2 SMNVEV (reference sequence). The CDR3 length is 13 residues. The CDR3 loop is CASRPGTKETQYF. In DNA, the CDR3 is TGTGCCAGCAGGCCGGGAACTAAAGAGACCCAGTACTTC.

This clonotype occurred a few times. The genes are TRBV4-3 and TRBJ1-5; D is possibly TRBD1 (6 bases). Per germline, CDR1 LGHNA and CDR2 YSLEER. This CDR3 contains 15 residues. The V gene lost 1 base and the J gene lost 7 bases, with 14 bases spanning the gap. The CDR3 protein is CASSQVITGFQPQHF. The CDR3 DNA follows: TGCGCCAGCAGCCAAGTCATTACAGGGTTCCAGCCCCAGCATTTT.

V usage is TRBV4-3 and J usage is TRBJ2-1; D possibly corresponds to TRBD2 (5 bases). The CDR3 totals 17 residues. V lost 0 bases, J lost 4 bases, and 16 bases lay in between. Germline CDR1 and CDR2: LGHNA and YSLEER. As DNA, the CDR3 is TGCGCCAGCAGCCAAGATCTCGCGAGGGCAACATACAATGAGCAGTTCTTC. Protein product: CASSQDLARATYNEQFF.

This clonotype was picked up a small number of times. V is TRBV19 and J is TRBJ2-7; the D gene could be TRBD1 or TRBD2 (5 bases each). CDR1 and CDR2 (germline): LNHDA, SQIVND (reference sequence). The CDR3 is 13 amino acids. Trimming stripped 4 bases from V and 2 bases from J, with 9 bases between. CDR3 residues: CASSKGTAYEQYF. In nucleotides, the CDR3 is TGTGCCAGTAGTAAGGGGACGGCCTACGAGCAGTACTTC. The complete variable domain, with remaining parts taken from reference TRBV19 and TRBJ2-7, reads DGGITQSPKYLFRKEGQNVTLSCEQNLNHDAMYWYRQDPGQGLRLIYYSQIVNDFQKGDIAEGYSVSREKKESFPLTVTSAQKNPTAFYLCASSKGTAYEQYFGPGTRLTVT.

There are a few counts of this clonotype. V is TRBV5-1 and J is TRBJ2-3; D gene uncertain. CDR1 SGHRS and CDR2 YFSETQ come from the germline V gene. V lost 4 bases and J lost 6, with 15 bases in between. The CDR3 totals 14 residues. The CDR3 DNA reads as TGCGCCAGCAGCCCCAATCTCCGGCGGGATACGCAGTATTTT. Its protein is CASSPNLRRDTQYF. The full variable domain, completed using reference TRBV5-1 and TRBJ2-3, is KAGVTQTPRYLIKTRGQQVTLSCSPISGHRSVSWYQQTPGQGLQFLFEYFSETQRNKGNFPGRFSGRQFSNSRSEMNVSTLELGDSALYLCASSPNLRRDTQYFGPGTRLTVL.

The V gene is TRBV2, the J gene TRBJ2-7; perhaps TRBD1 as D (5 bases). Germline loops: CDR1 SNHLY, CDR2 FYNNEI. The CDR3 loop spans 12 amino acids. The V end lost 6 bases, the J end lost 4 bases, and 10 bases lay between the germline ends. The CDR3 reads CASRGLGYEQYF. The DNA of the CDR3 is TGTGCCAGCAGGGGGCTGGGATACGAGCAGTACTTC.

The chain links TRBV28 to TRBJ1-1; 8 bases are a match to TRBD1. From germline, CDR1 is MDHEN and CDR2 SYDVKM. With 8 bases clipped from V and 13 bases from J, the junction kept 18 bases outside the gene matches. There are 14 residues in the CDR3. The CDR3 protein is CASGFIQGAARGFF. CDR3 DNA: TGTGCCAGCGGCTTCATCCAGGGGGCGGCCCGCGGTTTCTTT.

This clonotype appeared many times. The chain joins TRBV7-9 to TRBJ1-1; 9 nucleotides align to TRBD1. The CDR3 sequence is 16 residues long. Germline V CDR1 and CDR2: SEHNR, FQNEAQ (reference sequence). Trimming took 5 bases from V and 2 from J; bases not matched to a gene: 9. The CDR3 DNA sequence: TGTGCCAGCAGCCGGAGGGGGACAGGGCAAAACACTGAAGCTTTCTTT. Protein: CASSRRGTGQNTEAFF.

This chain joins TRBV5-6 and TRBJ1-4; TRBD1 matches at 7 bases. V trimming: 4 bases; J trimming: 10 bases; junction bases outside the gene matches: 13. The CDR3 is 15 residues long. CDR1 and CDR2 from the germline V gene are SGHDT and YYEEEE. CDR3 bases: TGTGCCAGCAGCCACCCCGGGACAGAGATGGCAAAACTGTTTTTT. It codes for CASSHPGTEMAKLFF.

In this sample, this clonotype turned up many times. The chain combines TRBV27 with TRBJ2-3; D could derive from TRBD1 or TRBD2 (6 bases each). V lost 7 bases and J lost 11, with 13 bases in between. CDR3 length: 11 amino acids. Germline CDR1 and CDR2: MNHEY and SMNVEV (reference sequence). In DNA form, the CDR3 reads TGTGCCAGCACGGGGGCCGTAGGGCAGTATTTT. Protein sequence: CASTGAVGQYF.

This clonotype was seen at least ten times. In DNA, the CDR3 is TGCGCCAGCAGCCAAGAGACAGGGAGCTCCTCTGGGGCCAACGTCCTGACTTTC. Protein: CASSQETGSSSGANVLTF. The V gene is TRBV4-3, the J gene TRBJ2-6, with TRBD1 matching over 7 bases. The CDR3 sequence is 18 residues long. Germline V CDR1 and CDR2: LGHNA, YSLEER. The J segment lost 0 bases and the V segment lost 0 bases, leaving 5 bases of the junction unmatched.

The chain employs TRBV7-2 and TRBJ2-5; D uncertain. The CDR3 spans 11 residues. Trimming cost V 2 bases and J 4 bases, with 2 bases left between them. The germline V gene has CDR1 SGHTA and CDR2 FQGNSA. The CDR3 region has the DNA TGTGCCAGCAGCTTAATAGAGACCCAGTACTTC. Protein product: CASSLIETQYF.

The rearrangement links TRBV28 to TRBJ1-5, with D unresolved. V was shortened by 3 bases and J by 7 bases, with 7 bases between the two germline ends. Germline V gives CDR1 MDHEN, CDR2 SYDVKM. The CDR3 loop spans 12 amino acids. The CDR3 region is CASSFLGQPQHF. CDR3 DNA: TGTGCCAGCAGTTTTCTAGGGCAGCCCCAGCATTTT.

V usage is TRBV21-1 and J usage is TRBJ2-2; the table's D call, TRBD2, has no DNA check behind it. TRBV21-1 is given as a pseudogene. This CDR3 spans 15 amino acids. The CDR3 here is CASSKRPTNTGELFF. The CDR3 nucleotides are TGTGCCAGCAGCAAAAGGCCCACGAACACCGGGGAGCTGTTTTTT.

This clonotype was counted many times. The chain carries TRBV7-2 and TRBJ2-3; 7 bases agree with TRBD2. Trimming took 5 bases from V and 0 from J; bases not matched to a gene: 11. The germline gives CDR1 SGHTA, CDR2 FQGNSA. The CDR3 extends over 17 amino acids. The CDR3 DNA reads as TGTGCCAGCAGCCCTCAATGGCCGGGACTAAGCACAGATACGCAGTATTTT. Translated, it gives CASSPQWPGLSTDTQYF.

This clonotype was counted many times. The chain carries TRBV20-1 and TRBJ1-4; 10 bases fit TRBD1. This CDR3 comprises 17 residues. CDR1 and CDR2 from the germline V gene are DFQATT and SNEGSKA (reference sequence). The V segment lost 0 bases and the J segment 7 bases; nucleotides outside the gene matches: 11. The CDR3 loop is CSARDDDRGRVSEKLFF. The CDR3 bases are TGCAGTGCTAGAGATGATGACAGGGGGCGAGTGAGTGAAAAACTGTTTTTT.